This T cell receptor beta chain derives from a study of T cells in women clearing cervical HPV infection. Sequenced by immunoSEQ multiplex PCR; TCRdb stores in-frame clones only, minus some. Its listing shows 20,000 to 25,000 clones. As for this clone: Sequencing ends 3 residues short of the CDR3 end; the germline J gene provides the rest.

Germline lookup yields CDR1 SGHNT and CDR2 YYREEE (reference sequence). The CDR3 sequence is 15 residues long. V lost 4 bases to trimming and J lost 9 bases; unmatched junction nucleotides: 13. The sequenced sample consisted of blood buffy coat. The chain has TRBV5-4 and TRBJ2-4, with 7 bases identical to TRBD1. The clonotype comes from a woman aged 18 to 75 with a cervical HPV16 infection that either progressed to CIN3+ or cleared (not recorded which). Partial CDR3 DNA: TGTGCCAGCAGCATTTGGACAGGACCCGGAGGCATT. Protein: CASSIWTGPGGI. The full CDR3 reads CASSIWTGPGGIQYF.